What follows describes a single T cell receptor beta chain. Its specific antigen is unknown. Base qualities are missing; no much larger clone stands one base away. Other DNA sequences in this specimen translate into the identical CDR3. This entry belongs to a study of T cell responses to AZD1222 COVID-19 vaccine (dated by TCRdb to 2020 to 2022). Some background on the complete study: TCR sequencing covered over 230 trial participants: 200 to 220 given two doses of AZD1222 and around 25 given two doses of MenACWY control vaccine. Trial participants were enrolled into age subgroups of 18-55, 56-69 and 70-plus years, which contained about 160, 30 and 59 TCR-sequenced participants, respectively.

The time point label of this sample denotes: baseline before first vaccination. The treatment or condition label, as the study defines it: meningococcal conjugate vaccine given as trial control. The vaccinee samples were drawn from two UK trials, COV001 and COV002, one of which was a single-blind randomized controlled phase 2/3 trial testing AZD1222 (ChAdOx1 nCoV-19) in healthy adults. Trial participant PBMC samples were collected at day 0 and day 28 after the second dose for TCRbeta chain sequencing. The CDR3 regions of human TCRbeta chains were analyzed by immunosequencing. On the authors' methods: TCRs in the repertoires were compared against a reference library of SARS-CoV-2-specific TCRs that had been generated with the MIRA antigen-specificity platform. Breadth meant the fraction of unique TCRs that were SARS-CoV-2-associated, whereas depth meant the fraction of total T cells that were SARS-CoV-2-associated. Each spike-specific TCR was assigned to its reactive spike region and to a CD4 or CD8 class using the MIRA data. Log10-transformed breadth and depth values were compared by one-way ANOVA with Sidak's multiple comparisons tests. TCRdb retrieved this table from immuneACCESS and kept in-frame rearrangements only. Not all clones are present; in checked studies, unresolved V genes account for under half, and no reason is known for the remainder. For V, J and clone size, that table is used; D and trimming come from the DNA. Counted in this sample were about 150,000 clones; around 90% of them appeared once. The leading ten clones occupy roughly 2.8% of the sample.

CDR1 and CDR2, per the germline V gene (reference sequence), are LNHDA and SQIVND. The CDR3 holds 13 amino acids from the cysteine to the phenylalanine. Here the CDR3 DNA is all that survives: 39 bases in frame from base 1. V gives up 3 bases and J gives up 2 bases, and the segment between their germline ends measures 7 bases. Broader findings and caveats from the paper: Because no day 14 peak-response samples were available, the repertoires could be characterized only after the peak T cell response. Reportedly, close to half of the unique spike-specific TCRs recognized epitopes lying outside the regions that are mutated in the B.1.351 and B.1.1.7 variants. Vaccine-associated CD4 TCRs spanned the whole spike protein, with dominant responses in regions 160-218 and 743-854. Most participants were white British and females outnumbered males, and the authors suggested that clonal diversity may have been underestimated. After two AZD1222 doses, both the breadth and the depth of spike-specific TCRs were significantly higher than at day 0 and than in MenACWY recipients. The 56-69-year group was small, and its depth increase did not reach significance, likely because of low power. Conclusions about previously exposed vaccinees were limited because only a handful of AZD1222 recipients were SARS-CoV-2 seropositive at baseline.

The sample consisted of peripheral blood, taken on day 0 of MenACWY control vaccination. This chain joins TRBV19 to TRBJ1-2; the D gene assignment is ambiguous. This clonotype was sampled from an adult in good health. In nucleotide form, the sequence is TGTGCCAGTAGTATCGGGAGGAACTATGGCTACACCTTC. Its protein product is CASSIGRNYGYTF.